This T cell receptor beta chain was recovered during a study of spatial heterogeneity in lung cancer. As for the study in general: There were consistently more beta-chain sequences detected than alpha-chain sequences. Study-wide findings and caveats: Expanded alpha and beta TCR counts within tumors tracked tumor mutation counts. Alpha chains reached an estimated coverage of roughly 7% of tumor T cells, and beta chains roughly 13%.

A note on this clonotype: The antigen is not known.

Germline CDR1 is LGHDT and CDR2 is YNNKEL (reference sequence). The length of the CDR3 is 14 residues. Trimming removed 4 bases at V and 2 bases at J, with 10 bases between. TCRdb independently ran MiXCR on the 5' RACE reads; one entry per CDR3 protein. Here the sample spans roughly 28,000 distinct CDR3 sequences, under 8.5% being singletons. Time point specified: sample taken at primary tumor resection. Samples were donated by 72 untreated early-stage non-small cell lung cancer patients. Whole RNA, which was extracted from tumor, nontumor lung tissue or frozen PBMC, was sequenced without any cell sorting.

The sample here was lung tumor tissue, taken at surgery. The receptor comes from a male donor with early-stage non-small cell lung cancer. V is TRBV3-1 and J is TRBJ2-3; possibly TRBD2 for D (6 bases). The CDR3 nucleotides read TGTGCCAGCAGCCCGGGACTTAACACAGATACGCAGTATTTT. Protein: CASSPGLNTDTQYF.